The 19 T cell receptor beta chains presented below share a single source sample, sequenced in a study of T cells in narcolepsy. The table came from immunoSEQ multiplex PCR; TCRdb's copy has only in-frame clones and leaves some out. The sample contains about 26,000 clones, around 84% of which appear only once. Source material: memory (CD45RA-) CD4+ T cells from blood. These receptor sequences come from a human donor in good health.

The chain carries TRBV6-5 and TRBJ1-1; TRBD1 is a possible D gene (5 bases). CDR3 length: 16 residues. V was clipped by 1 base and J by 1 base, with 13 bases between them. The V gene's germline CDR1 is MNHEY and CDR2 SVGAGI. In nucleotides, the CDR3 is TGTGCCAGCAGTTACTTGGGGACGGGTTCGAACACTGAAGCTTTCTTT. This sequence encodes CASSYLGTGSNTEAFF.

The rearrangement uses TRBV29-1 and TRBJ2-7, with a tentative D call TRBD2 (6 bases). This CDR3 is 12 amino acids long. V was shortened by 7 bases and J by 6 bases, with 16 bases between the two germline ends. Germline V gene data show CDR1 as SQVTM and CDR2 as ANQGSEA. CDR3 sequence: CSGNFVGGEQYF. Written as DNA, the CDR3 is TGCAGCGGGAACTTCGTCGGGGGCGAGCAGTACTTC.

A single count supports this clone. CDR3 protein: CASSASTVTSYEQYF. Here the CDR3 DNA reads TGTGCCAGCAGCGCATCGACAGTTACCTCCTACGAGCAGTACTTC. This chain uses TRBV9 with TRBJ2-7, with D possibly being TRBD1 (5 bases). CDR3 length: 15 amino acids. The V end lost 3 bases, the J end lost 0 bases, and 13 bases lay between the germline ends. Germline assignment: CDR1 SGDLS and CDR2 YYNGEE.

This clone was seen only a few times. The chain links TRBV5-4 to TRBJ1-2; D not certain. This CDR3 region has 15 residues. The germline V gene has CDR1 SGHNT and CDR2 YYREEE (reference sequence). Trimming cost V 4 bases and J 4 bases, with 17 bases left between them. The CDR3 spells CASSPPGAEIYGYTF. Written as DNA, the CDR3 is TGTGCCAGCAGCCCCCCGGGTGCTGAGATCTATGGCTACACCTTC.

This clone was observed a single time. The chain employs TRBV5-1 and TRBJ2-7; weak D call: TRBD1 (6 bases). Trimming stripped 4 bases from V and 1 base from J, with 15 bases between. The V gene's germline CDR1 is SGHRS and CDR2 YFSETQ. This CDR3 has 15 residues. Here the CDR3 DNA reads TGCGCCAGCAGCCCCTACAGGGTTGGGTCCTACGAGCAGTACTTC. Protein sequence: CASSPYRVGSYEQYF. Full variable domain (missing parts from reference TRBV5-1 and TRBJ2-7): KAGVTQTPRYLIKTRGQQVTLSCSPISGHRSVSWYQQTPGQGLQFLFEYFSETQRNKGNFPGRFSGRQFSNSRSEMNVSTLELGDSALYLCASSPYRVGSYEQYFGPGTRLTVT.

This sequence joins TRBV4-2 and TRBJ2-6; 9 nucleotides match TRBD1. With 1 base clipped from V and 3 bases from J, the junction kept 4 bases outside the gene matches. Germline V gene lookup returns CDR1 LGHNA and CDR2 YNFKEQ. This CDR3 region has 17 residues. The CDR3: CASSQATGGGGANVLTF. Here the CDR3 DNA reads TGTGCCAGCAGCCAAGCCACAGGGGGCGGTGGGGCCAACGTCCTGACTTTC.

The V and J genes are TRBV4-3 and TRBJ1-2; 8 bases map to TRBD1. Germline-derived CDR1 and CDR2 are LGHNA and YSLEER. This CDR3 region has 16 residues. With 1 base clipped from V and 1 base from J, the junction kept 5 bases outside the gene matches. The CDR3 sequence is CASSQGATGDNYGYTF. The CDR3 coding sequence is TGCGCCAGCAGCCAAGGGGCGACAGGGGATAACTATGGCTACACCTTC.

This clone was picked up one time. The chain couples TRBV5-4 to TRBJ2-5; D uncertain. Germline V lookup: CDR1 SGHNT, CDR2 YYREEE (reference sequence). V lost 0 bases and J 0 bases, leaving 9 bases between the germline ends. This CDR3 comprises 15 residues. The CDR3 DNA is TGTGCCAGCAGCTTGGGGCCGAGCAACCAAGAGACCCAGTACTTC. Its protein is CASSLGPSNQETQYF.

This clone was seen a few times. The chain links TRBV4-3 to TRBJ1-5, with a tentative D call TRBD1 (6 bases). The CDR3 extends over 15 amino acids. The germline V and J ends were trimmed by 1 base and 5 bases, with 12 bases remaining between them. Germline CDR1 and CDR2: LGHNA and YSLEER. This CDR3 is CASSQGRQAHQPQHF. CDR3 DNA: TGCGCCAGCAGCCAAGGTAGACAGGCCCATCAGCCCCAGCATTTT.

V is TRBV2 and J is TRBJ2-2; D remains unclear. V was clipped by 6 bases and J by 8 bases, with 10 bases between them. The CDR3 runs 12 residues. From germline, CDR1 is SNHLY and CDR2 FYNNEI. The CDR3 loop is CASSIGQGELFF. In DNA form, the CDR3 reads TGTGCCAGCAGCATAGGTCAGGGGGAGCTGTTTTTT.

This chain joins TRBV5-6 and TRBJ1-1; D is perhaps TRBD1 (6 bases). Trimming removed 4 bases from V and 1 base from J, with 8 bases in between. CDR3 length: 13 amino acids. The V gene's germline CDR1 is SGHDT and CDR2 YYEEEE. DNA for the CDR3: TGTGCCAGCAGCGGGGGCCCGAACACTGAAGCTTTCTTT. As protein: CASSGGPNTEAFF.

J is TRBJ2-3 and V is TRBV7-9; 13 bases agree with TRBD2. Germline CDR1 reads SEHNR; CDR2 reads FQNEAQ (reference sequence). After removal of 5 bases from V and 2 bases from J, the junction contained 13 bases not matched to a gene. The CDR3 has 19 amino acids. The CDR3 spells CASSGDSRTSGGFTDTQYF. CDR3 coding DNA: TGTGCCAGCAGCGGGGACAGCCGGACTAGCGGGGGCTTCACAGATACGCAGTATTTT.

V and J are TRBV2 and TRBJ2-3, with D possibly being TRBD1 or TRBD2 (5 bases each). The CDR3 has 13 amino acids. Germline V gene sequence: CDR1 SNHLY, CDR2 FYNNEI. Trimming took off 4 bases at V and 14 bases at J, with 19 bases between the two ends. The CDR3 here is CASSVRDPNVGYF. The CDR3 coding sequence is TGTGCCAGCAGTGTCCGGGACCCTAATGTAGGGTATTTT.

The CDR3 loop is CASSSFRTSGNIQYF. The DNA of the CDR3 is TGTGCCAGCAGCTCCTTCCGGACTAGCGGCAACATTCAGTACTTC. The chain has TRBV7-8 and TRBJ2-4, with TRBD2 identical over 10 bases. The germline CDR1 and CDR2 sequences are SGHVS and FQNEAQ. This CDR3 region has 15 residues. The ends lost 4 bases at V and 7 bases at J; junction bases unmatched: 7. The entire variable domain, with the rest obtained from reference TRBV7-8 and TRBJ2-4, is as follows: GAGVSQSPRYKVAKRGQDVALRCDPISGHVSLFWYQQALGQGPEFLTYFQNEAQLDKSGLPSDRFFAERPEGSVSTLKIQRTQQEDSAVYLCASSSFRTSGNIQYFGAGTRLSVL.

V is TRBV28 and J is TRBJ1-2; D is undetermined. Germline-derived CDR1 and CDR2 are MDHEN and SYDVKM. The CDR3 consists of 15 residues. V was shortened by 2 bases and J by 6 bases, with 16 bases between the two germline ends. CDR3 loop: CASSLVGQPTDGYTF. As DNA, the CDR3 is TGTGCCAGCAGTTTAGTAGGGCAGCCCACGGATGGCTACACCTTC.

The rearrangement joins TRBV5-4 to TRBJ2-2; D is unresolved. The germline gives CDR1 SGHNT, CDR2 YYREEE (reference sequence). The V end lost 3 bases, the J end lost 10 bases, and 10 bases lay between the germline ends. The CDR3 consists of 12 residues. The CDR3 reads CASSSPREELFF. The DNA for the CDR3 is TGTGCCAGCAGCTCGCCCCGTGAGGAGCTGTTTTTT. The full variable domain, with the rest looked up from reference TRBV5-4 and TRBJ2-2, is ETGVTQSPTHLIKTRGQQVTLRCSSQSGHNTVSWYQQALGQGPQFIFQYYREEENGRGNFPPRFSGLQFPNYSSELNVNALELDDSALYLCASSSPREELFFGEGSRLTVL.

The chain is built from TRBV19 and TRBJ1-1; D is ambiguous. The V and J ends lost 3 bases and 11 bases respectively, with 16 bases between them. The CDR3 runs to 13 residues. CDR1 is LNHDA, CDR2 SQIVND, per germline (reference sequence). The CDR3 DNA follows: TGTGCCAGTAGTATGATCTGGCAGTCGGCCGCTTTCTTT. This codes for CASSMIWQSAAFF.

The V and J genes are TRBV15 and TRBJ1-2; D gene unclear. Germline values: CDR1 LNHNV, CDR2 YYDKDF (reference sequence). Trimming pared 0 bases from V and 4 bases from J, leaving 18 bases between. The CDR3 runs to 17 residues. The CDR3 protein is CATSRDLLGPRSYGYTF. In DNA form, the CDR3 reads TGTGCCACCAGCAGAGATTTACTCGGCCCGAGATCCTATGGCTACACCTTC.

This clone was recorded a few times. The genes are TRBV9 and TRBJ2-2; 7 bases map to TRBD2. CDR1 SGDLS and CDR2 YYNGEE come from the germline V gene. This CDR3 region has 18 residues. The trim removed 0 bases at V and 4 bases at J, leaving 12 bases unmatched. The DNA of the CDR3 is TGTGCCAGCAGCGTAGGTGTTTTCGGGGGGAGAATCACCGGGGAGCTGTTTTTT. It encodes CASSVGVFGGRITGELFF.